What follows describes a single TCR beta chain. Its antigen is unknown. The isolated RNA, all of it, was reverse transcribed, so expressed TCRB transcripts were what got sequenced. This table comes from immunoSEQ multiplex PCR, and its TCRdb copy is limited to in-frame clones, with some not included. In the table there are a few hundred thousand clones, about 13% of which are singletons. The data belong to a study of beta chain features in type 1 diabetes. Notes on the study in general: Moderate yet significant TCRB CDR3 shortening was seen in Type 1 diabetes patients in all four CD4+ subsets. Patients' naive, central memory and regulatory TCRB repertoires appeared more alike than those of healthy donors.

Every participating donor gave one draw, a heparinised blood sample averaging around 100 mL. The sequencing sample was made of naive CD4+ T cells from blood. The sequence derives from a woman between 18 and 29 years old with type 1 diabetes.

For the CDR3, the DNA is TGTGCCAGCAGCCAAACGGGACTCCGGGAAAAACTGTTTTTT. Amino acid sequence: CASSQTGLREKLFF. The V and J genes are TRBV6-5 and TRBJ1-4; TRBD1 might be the D (5 bases). V was trimmed by 6 bases and J by 8 bases, leaving 16 bases between them. CDR3 length: 14 residues. Germline assignment: CDR1 MNHEY and CDR2 SVGAGI.